This T cell receptor (beta chain) is from a study of T-cell reconstitution after alpha-beta-depleted transplantation in children. Overall study findings and caveats: After transplant, at about two months, alpha-beta T cells were reportedly derived from several hundred expanded graft clones. Diversity and T-cell counts at one year after transplant derived mostly from new T cells.

A library of TCRbeta sequences, prepared with unique molecular identifiers, was generated. MiXCR, run by TCRdb on the PCR reads, gives a single entry per CDR3 protein. The table has roughly 790,000 distinct CDR3 sequences, around 15% seen once. Concerning this clonotype itself: The antigen remains unidentified.

The V end lost 3 bases, the J end lost 0 bases, and 12 bases lay between the germline ends. CDR1 is SGHRS and CDR2 is YFSETQ in the germline V gene. The CDR3 sequence is 16 residues long. The sequence derives from a male patient younger than 18 who had a stem cell transplant for acute lymphoblastic leukemia, so the T cells may come from the graft donor. The J gene is TRBJ2-2, the V gene TRBV5-1; D might be TRBD2 (6 bases). Here the sequenced sample was PBMCs, mostly from graft donor cells, taken 360 days after TCRalphabeta/CD19-depleted stem cell transplant. CDR3 in amino acids: CASSSSGLANTGELFF. In DNA form, the CDR3 reads TGCGCCAGCAGCTCGTCGGGACTCGCGAACACCGGGGAGCTGTTTTTT. Looking up the rest from reference TRBV5-1 and TRBJ2-2 gives the full variable domain: KAGVTQTPRYLIKTRGQQVTLSCSPISGHRSVSWYQQTPGQGLQFLFEYFSETQRNKGNFPGRFSGRQFSNSRSEMNVSTLELGDSALYLCASSSSGLANTGELFFGEGSRLTVL.